This T cell receptor (beta chain) derives from a study of T cell changes during pregnancy in multiple sclerosis. Germline V gene sequence: CDR1 MNHEY, CDR2 SMNVEV (reference sequence). Trimming removed 1 base at V and 1 base at J, with 10 bases between. The CDR3 has 15 residues. Produced via immunoSEQ multiplex PCR; TCRdb's table is partial and in-frame only. The sample includes over 35,000 clones, roughly 87% seen only once; the top ten take 9% to 10%. This TCR was sampled from a female donor with multiple sclerosis, enrolled in a pregnancy study. The starting material was CD8+ T cells from peripheral blood mononuclear cells, obtained in the first trimester of pregnancy. The V and J genes are TRBV27 and TRBJ2-5, with D tentatively TRBD2 (5 bases). CDR3 nucleotides: TGTGCCAGCAGTTTATTTGAGGCGGGCCAAGAGACCCAGTACTTC. Translated: CASSLFEAGQETQYF.